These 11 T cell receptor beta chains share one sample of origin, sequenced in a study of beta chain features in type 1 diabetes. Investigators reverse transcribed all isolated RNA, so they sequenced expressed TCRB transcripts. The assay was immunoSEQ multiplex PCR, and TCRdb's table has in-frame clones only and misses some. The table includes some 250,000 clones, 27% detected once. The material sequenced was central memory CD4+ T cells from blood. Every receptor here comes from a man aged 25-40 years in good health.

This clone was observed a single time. CDR3 amino acids: CASSQGGSLSAYGYTF. CDR3 sequence (DNA): TGTGCCAGCAGCCAGGGTGGCAGCCTTTCTGCCTATGGCTACACCTTC. V usage is TRBV16 and J usage is TRBJ1-2; the D is unclear. CDR1 KGHSY and CDR2 FQNENV come from the germline V gene. V lost 3 bases and J 4 bases, leaving 18 bases between the germline ends. The CDR3 contains 16 residues.

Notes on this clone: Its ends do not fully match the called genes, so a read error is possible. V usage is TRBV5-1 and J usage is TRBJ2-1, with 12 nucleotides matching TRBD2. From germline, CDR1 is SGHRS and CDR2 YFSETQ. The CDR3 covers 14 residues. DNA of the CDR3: TGCGCCAGCAGCCAGGGGACTAGCGGGCCGAGGGCGGTCTTC. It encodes CASSQGTSGPRAVF. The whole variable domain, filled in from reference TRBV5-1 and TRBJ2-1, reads KAGVTQTPRYLIKTRGQQVTLSCSPISGHRSVSWYQQTPGQGLQFLFEYFSETQRNKGNFPGRFSGRQFSNSRSEMNVSTLELGDSALYLCASSQGTSGPRAVFGPGTRLTVL.

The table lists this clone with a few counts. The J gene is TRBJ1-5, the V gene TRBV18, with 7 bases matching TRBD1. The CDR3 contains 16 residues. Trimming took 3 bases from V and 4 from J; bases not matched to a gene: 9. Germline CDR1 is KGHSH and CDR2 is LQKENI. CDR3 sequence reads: CASSPEAGGGNQPQHF. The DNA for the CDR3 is TGTGCCAGCTCACCCGAGGCAGGGGGTGGTAATCAGCCCCAGCATTTT.

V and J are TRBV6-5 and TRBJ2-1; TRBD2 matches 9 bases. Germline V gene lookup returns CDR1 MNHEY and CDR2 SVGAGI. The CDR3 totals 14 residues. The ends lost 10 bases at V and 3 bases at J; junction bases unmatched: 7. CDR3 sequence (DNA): TGTGCCACCCAGACTAGCGGAAACTACAATGAGCAGTTCTTC. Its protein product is CATQTSGNYNEQFF.

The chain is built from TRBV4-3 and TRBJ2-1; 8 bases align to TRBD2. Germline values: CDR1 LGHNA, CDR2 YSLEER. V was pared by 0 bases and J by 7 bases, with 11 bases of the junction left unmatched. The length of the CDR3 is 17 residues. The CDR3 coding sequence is TGCGCCAGCAGCCAAGACCGGAAGAGCGGGAGTCGGAATGAGCAGTTCTTC. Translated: CASSQDRKSGSRNEQFF.

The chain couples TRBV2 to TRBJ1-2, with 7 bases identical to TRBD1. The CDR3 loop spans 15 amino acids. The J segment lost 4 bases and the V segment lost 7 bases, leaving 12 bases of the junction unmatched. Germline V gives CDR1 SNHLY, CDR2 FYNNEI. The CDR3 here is CASKHDRVGAYGYTF. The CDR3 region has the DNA TGTGCCAGCAAACACGACAGGGTTGGGGCCTATGGCTACACCTTC.

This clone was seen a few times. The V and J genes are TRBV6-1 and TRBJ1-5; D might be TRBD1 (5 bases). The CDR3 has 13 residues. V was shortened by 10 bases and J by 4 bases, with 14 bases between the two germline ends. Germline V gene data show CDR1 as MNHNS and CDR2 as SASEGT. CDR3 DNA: TGTGCCATCCAGGTAAACAGGAATCAGCCCCAGCATTTT. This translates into CAIQVNRNQPQHF.

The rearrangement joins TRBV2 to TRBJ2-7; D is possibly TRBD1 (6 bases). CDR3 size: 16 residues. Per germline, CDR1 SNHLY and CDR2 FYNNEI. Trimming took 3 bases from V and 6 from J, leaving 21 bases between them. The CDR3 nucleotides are TGTGCCAGCAGTGATCCCCGGGACAAGGGGTCGACCGAGCAGTACTTC. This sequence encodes CASSDPRDKGSTEQYF.

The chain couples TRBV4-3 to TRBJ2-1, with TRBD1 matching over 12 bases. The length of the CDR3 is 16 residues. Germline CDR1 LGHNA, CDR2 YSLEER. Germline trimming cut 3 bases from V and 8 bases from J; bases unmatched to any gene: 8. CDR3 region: CASSHFGTGGSDEQFF. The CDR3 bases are TGCGCCAGCAGCCACTTTGGGACAGGGGGCAGCGATGAGCAGTTCTTC.

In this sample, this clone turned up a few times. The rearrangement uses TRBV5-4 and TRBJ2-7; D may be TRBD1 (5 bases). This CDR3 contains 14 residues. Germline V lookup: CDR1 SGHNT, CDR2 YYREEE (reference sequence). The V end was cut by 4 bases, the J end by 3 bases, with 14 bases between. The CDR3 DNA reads TGTGCCAGCAGCAAAGAAACAGGAGTCTACGAGCAGTACTTC. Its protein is CASSKETGVYEQYF.

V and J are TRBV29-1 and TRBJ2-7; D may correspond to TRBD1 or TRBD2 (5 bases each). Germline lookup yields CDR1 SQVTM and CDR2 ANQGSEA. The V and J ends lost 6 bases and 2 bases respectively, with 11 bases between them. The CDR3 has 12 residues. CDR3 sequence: CSVWDRPYEQYF. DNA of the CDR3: TGCAGCGTGTGGGACCGACCCTACGAGCAGTACTTC.